This entry features one T cell receptor (beta chain) sequence. Trimming took off 3 bases at V and 0 bases at J, with 18 bases between the two ends. The CDR3 has 17 amino acids. CDR1 and CDR2 (germline): SGHAT, FQNNGV. TCRdb keeps only in-frame clones here, not all; method: immunoSEQ multiplex PCR. The sample includes 300,000 to 450,000 clones, around nine tenths of them seen just once. The data originate from a study of blood T cell repertoires in COVID-19. The sequence came from a woman in her thirties who had been exposed to COVID-19. The V call is TRBV11-2, the J call TRBJ2-7; the D gene is possibly TRBD1 (6 bases). Sequenced sample: PBMCs or T cells enriched from blood (not recorded which). This chain's CDR3 is CASSFSQQGLPSYEQYF. The CDR3 bases are TGTGCCAGCAGCTTTTCACAACAGGGTTTACCCTCCTACGAGCAGTACTTC.